This TCR beta chain was identified during a study of kidney transplant recipient with SARS-CoV-2 infection. The table lists this clonotype with many counts. TCRdb re-called the reads with MiXCR, one entry per CDR3 protein. Among 200,000 to 250,000 distinct CDR3 sequences listed, about 28% were seen once. The germline CDR1 and CDR2 sequences are SGHRS and YFSETQ. V shed 0 bases and J 3 bases; nucleotides not matched to a gene: 7. CDR3 size: 16 residues. The sequencing here drew on a blood sample, taken at baseline and around day 120 from a kidney transplant recipient. The chain employs TRBV5-1 and TRBJ2-7; TRBD2 agrees at 9 bases. The sequence came from a young adult male patient who had COVID-19 and was a kidney transplant recipient. Some T cells may have come from the graft donor. In DNA form, the CDR3 reads TGCGCCAGCAGCTTGGGACCTAGCGGGACTAACTACGAGCAGTACTTC. Its translation: CASSLGPSGTNYEQYF. The variable domain in full, completed from reference TRBV5-1 and TRBJ2-7, reads KAGVTQTPRYLIKTRGQQVTLSCSPISGHRSVSWYQQTPGQGLQFLFEYFSETQRNKGNFPGRFSGRQFSNSRSEMNVSTLELGDSALYLCASSLGPSGTNYEQYFGPGTRLTVT.